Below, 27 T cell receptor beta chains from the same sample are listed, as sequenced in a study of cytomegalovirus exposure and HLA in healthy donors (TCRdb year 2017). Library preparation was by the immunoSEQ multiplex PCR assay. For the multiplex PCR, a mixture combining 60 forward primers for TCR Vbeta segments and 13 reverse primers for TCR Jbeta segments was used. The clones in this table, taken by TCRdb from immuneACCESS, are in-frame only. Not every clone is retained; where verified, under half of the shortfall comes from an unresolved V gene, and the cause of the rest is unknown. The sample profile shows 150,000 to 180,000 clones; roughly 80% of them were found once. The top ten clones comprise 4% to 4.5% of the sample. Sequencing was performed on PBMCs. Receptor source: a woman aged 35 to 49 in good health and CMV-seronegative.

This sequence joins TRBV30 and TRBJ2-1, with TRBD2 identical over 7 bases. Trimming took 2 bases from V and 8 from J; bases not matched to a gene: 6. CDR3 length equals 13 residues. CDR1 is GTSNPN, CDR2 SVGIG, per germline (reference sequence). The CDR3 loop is CAWSRIAGDEQFF. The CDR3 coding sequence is TGTGCCTGGAGTCGGATAGCGGGCGATGAGCAGTTCTTC.

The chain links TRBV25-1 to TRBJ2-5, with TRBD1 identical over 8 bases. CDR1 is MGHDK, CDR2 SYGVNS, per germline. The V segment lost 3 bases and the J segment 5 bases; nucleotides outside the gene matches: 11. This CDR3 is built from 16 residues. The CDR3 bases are TGTGCCAGCAGTGAGGGCCGCCGGACAGGGACGGAGACCCAGTACTTC. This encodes CASSEGRRTGTETQYF. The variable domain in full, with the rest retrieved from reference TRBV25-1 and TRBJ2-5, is EADIYQTPRYLVIGTGKKITLECSQTMGHDKMYWYQQDPGMELHLIHYSYGVNSTEKGDLSSESTVSRIRTEHFPLTLESARPSHTSQYLCASSEGRRTGTETQYFGPGTRLLVL.

Here the CDR3 reads CASSRTSGGGNIQYF. CDR3 nucleotide sequence: TGTGCCAGCAGTCGGACTAGCGGGGGGGGGAACATTCAGTACTTC. The genes are TRBV6-5 and TRBJ2-4; 15 nucleotides line up with TRBD2. The trim removed 5 bases at V and 7 bases at J, leaving 3 bases unmatched. The CDR3 extends over 15 amino acids. The germline CDR1 and CDR2 sequences are MNHEY and SVGAGI.

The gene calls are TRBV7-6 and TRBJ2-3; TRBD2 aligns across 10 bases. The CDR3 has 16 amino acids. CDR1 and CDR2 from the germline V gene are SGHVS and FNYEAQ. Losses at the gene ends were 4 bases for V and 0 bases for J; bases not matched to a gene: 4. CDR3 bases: TGTGCCAGCAGCTCCGGACTAGCGGCTAGCACAGATACGCAGTATTTT. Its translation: CASSSGLAASTDTQYF.

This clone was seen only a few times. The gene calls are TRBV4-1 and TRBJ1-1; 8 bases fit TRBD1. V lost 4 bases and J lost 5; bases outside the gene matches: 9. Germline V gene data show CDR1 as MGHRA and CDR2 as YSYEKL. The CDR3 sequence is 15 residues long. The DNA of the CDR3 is TGCGCCAGCAGCCTGCGCGCGACAGGGGTGACTGAAGCTTTCTTT. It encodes CASSLRATGVTEAFF.

CDR3 loop: CASSIVSGSTQFF. CDR3 nucleotides: TGTGCCAGTAGTATAGTTAGCGGGAGTACGCAGTTCTTC. The rearrangement uses TRBV19 and TRBJ2-1, with 9 bases lining up with TRBD2. There are 13 residues in the CDR3. Unmatched junction bases numbered 4, after V lost 1 base and J lost 12 bases. In germline, CDR1 is LNHDA, CDR2 SQIVND (reference sequence).

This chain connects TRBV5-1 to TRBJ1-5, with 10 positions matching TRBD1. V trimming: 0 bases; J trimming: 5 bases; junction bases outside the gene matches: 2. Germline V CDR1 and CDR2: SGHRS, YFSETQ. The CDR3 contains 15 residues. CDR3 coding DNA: TGCGCCAGCAGCTTGGGACAGGGGGCCGATCAGCCCCAGCATTTT. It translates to CASSLGQGADQPQHF.

The CDR3 nucleotides are TGTGCCAGCAGTTACGGCGGGGGGACGAATGAGCAGTTCTTC. As protein: CASSYGGGTNEQFF. The genes are TRBV6-5 and TRBJ2-1; 8 nucleotides line up with TRBD2. The CDR3 is made up of 14 amino acids. J lost 7 bases, V lost 2 bases, and 4 bases had no gene match. Germline V CDR1 and CDR2: MNHEY, SVGAGI.

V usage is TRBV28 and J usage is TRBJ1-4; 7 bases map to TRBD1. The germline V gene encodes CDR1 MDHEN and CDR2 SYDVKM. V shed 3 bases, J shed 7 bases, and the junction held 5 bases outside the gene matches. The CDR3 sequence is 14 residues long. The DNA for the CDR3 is TGTGCCAGCAGTTTGTCGGGACAGCGTGAAAAACTGTTTTTT. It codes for CASSLSGQREKLFF.

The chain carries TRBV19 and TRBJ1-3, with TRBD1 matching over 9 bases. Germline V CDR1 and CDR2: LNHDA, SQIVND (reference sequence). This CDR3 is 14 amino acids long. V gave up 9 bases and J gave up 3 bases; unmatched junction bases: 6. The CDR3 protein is CASHRGLGGNTIYF. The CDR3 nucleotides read TGTGCCAGCCACAGGGGGCTAGGTGGAAACACCATATATTTT.

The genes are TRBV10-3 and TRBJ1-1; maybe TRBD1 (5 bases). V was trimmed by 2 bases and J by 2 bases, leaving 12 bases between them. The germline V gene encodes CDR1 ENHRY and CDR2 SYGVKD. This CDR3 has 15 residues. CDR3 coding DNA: TGTGCCATCAGTGAGCGAGACAGCTTTAACACTGAAGCTTTCTTT. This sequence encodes CAISERDSFNTEAFF.

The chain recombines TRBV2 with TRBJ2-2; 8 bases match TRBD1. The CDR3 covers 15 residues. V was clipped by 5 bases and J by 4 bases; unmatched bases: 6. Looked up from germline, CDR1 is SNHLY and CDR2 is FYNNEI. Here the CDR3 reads CASSFGQGGTGELFF. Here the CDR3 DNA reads TGTGCCAGCAGTTTCGGACAGGGTGGCACCGGGGAGCTGTTTTTT.

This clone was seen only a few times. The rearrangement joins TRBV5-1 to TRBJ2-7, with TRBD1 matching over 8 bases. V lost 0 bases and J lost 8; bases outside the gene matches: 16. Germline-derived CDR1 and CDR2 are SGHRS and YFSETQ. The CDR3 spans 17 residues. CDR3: CASSLADRLDRAVKQYF. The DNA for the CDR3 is TGCGCCAGCAGCTTGGCCGATCGGCTGGACAGGGCGGTGAAGCAGTACTTC.

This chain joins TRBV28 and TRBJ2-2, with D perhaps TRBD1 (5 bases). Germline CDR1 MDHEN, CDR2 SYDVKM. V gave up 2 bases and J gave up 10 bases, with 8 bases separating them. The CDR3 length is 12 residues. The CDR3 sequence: CASSLQGEELFF. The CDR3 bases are TGTGCCAGCAGTTTACAGGGTGAGGAGCTGTTTTTT.

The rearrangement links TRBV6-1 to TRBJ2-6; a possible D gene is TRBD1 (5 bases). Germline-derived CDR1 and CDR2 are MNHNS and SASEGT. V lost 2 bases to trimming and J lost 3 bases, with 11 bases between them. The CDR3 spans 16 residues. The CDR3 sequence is CASSESWGRGANVLTF. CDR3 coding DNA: TGTGCCAGCAGTGAATCATGGGGCCGTGGGGCCAACGTCCTGACTTTC.

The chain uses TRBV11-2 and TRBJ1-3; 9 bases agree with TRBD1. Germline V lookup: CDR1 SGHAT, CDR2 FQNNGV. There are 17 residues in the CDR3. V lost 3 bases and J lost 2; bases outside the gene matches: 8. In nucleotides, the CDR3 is TGTGCCAGCAGCTTGGCGGGACAGGGATTTCCTGGAAACACCATATATTTT. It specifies CASSLAGQGFPGNTIYF. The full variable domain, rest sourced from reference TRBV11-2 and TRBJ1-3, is EAGVAQSPRYKIIEKRQSVAFWCNPISGHATLYWYQQILGQGPKLLIQFQNNGVVDDSQLPKDRFSAERLKGVDSTLKIQPAKLEDSAVYLCASSLAGQGFPGNTIYFGEGSWLTVV.

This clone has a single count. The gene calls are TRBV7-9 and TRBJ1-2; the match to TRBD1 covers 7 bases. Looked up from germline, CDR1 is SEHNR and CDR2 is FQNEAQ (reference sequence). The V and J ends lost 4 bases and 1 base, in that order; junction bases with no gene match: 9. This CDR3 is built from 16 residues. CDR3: CASSSPTGRNNYGYTF. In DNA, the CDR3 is TGTGCCAGCAGCTCCCCGACAGGGAGGAATAACTATGGCTACACCTTC.

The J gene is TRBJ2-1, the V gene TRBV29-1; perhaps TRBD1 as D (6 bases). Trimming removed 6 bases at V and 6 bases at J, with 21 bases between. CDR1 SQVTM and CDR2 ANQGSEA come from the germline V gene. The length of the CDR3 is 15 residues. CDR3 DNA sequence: TGCAGCGTGGCCGCGGTTGGCCAGGGGATCAATGAGCAGTTCTTC. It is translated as CSVAAVGQGINEQFF.

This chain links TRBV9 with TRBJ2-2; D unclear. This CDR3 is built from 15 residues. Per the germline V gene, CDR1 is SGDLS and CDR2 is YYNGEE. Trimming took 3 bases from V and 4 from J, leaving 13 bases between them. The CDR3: CASSGTRSGTGELFF. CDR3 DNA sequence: TGTGCCAGCAGCGGAACGAGGTCGGGCACCGGGGAGCTGTTTTTT.

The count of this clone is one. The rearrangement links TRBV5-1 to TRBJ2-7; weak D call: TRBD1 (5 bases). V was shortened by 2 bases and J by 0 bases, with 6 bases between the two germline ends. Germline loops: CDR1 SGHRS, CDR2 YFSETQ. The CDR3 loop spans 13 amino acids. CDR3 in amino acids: CASSFQGSYEQYF. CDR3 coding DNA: TGCGCCAGCAGCTTTCAGGGCTCCTACGAGCAGTACTTC.

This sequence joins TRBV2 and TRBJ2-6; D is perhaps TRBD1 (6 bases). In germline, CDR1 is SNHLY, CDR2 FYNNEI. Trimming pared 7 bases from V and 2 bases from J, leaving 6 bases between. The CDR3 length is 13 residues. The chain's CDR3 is CASKGAGANVLTF. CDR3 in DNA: TGTGCCAGCAAGGGGGCTGGGGCCAACGTCCTGACTTTC.

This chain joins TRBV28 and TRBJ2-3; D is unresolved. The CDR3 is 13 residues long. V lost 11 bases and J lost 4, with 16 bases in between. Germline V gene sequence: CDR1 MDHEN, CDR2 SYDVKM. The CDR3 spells CAVVAQAADTQYF. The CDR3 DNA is TGTGCCGTCGTGGCCCAGGCAGCAGATACGCAGTATTTT.

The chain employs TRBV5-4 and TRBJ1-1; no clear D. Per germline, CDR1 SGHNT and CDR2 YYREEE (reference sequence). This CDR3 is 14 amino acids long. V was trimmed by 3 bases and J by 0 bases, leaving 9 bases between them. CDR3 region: CASSYNRLNTEAFF. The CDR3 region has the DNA TGTGCCAGCAGCTACAACAGATTGAACACTGAAGCTTTCTTT.

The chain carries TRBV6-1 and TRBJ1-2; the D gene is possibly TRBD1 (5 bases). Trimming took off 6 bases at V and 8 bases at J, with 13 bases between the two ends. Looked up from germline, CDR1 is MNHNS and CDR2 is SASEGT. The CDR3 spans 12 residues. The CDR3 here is CASSNLGGGYTF. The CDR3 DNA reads TGTGCCAGCAGCAACCTCGGGGGGGGCTACACCTTC.

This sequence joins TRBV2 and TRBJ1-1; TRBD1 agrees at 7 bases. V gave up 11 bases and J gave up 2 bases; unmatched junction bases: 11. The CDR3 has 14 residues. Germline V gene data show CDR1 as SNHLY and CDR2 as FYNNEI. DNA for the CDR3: TGTGCCCTCAAGGGGGCCGGACCAAACACTGAAGCTTTCTTT. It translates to CALKGAGPNTEAFF.

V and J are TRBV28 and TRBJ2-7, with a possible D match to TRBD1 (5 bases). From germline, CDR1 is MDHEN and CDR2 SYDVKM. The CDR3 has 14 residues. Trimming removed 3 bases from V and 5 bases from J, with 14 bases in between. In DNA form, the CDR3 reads TGTGCCAGCAGTTTCGCCTCAGGGATAAACGAGCAGTACTTC. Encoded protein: CASSFASGINEQYF.

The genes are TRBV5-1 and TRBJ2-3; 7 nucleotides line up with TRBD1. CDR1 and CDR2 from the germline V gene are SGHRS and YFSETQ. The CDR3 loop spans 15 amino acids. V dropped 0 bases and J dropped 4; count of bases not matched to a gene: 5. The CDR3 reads CASSLGRGYADTQYF. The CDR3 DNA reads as TGCGCCAGCAGCTTGGGCAGGGGGTACGCAGATACGCAGTATTTT.